The clone carrying this TCR beta chain appeared a single time. Its antigen is unknown. This specimen belongs to a study of T cell responses to AZD1222 COVID-19 vaccine. On the study more broadly: Analyses pooled second doses at about 4 or about 12 weeks.

This CDR3 spans 15 amino acids. CDR1 and CDR2 from the germline V gene are SGHTA and FQGNSA. V was shortened by 1 base and J by 2 bases, with 9 bases between the two germline ends. Sequencing used immunoSEQ multiplex PCR; TCRdb keeps in-frame clones, though not all of them. The sample lists around 260,000 clones, approximately 93% occurring once. Study-level findings and limits: Reportedly, nearly half of unique spike TCRs recognized epitopes outside B.1.351/B.1.1.7 mutations. Clonal diversity may have been underestimated in mostly white British donors.

V is TRBV7-2 and J is TRBJ2-1, with D possibly TRBD1 on 6 matching bases. Source: peripheral blood, taken on day 0 of AZD1222 vaccination. The sequence was collected from an adult in good health. The CDR3 sequence is CASSLGGGPYNEQFF. CDR3 in DNA: TGTGCCAGCAGCTTAGGAGGGGGACCCTACAATGAGCAGTTCTTC. The entire variable domain, with the rest obtained from reference TRBV7-2 and TRBJ2-1, is as follows: GAGVSQSPSNKVTEKGKDVELRCDPISGHTALYWYRQSLGQGLEFLIYFQGNSAPDKSGLPSDRFSAERTGGSVSTLTIQRTQQEDSAVYLCASSLGGGPYNEQFFGPGTRLTVL.